The clone carrying this T cell receptor (beta chain) was picked up many times. No antigen is known for it. The data are from a study of early T cells in non-severe SARS-CoV-2 infection. For the study at large: Unpaired chains resulted from sequencing bulk RNA of unsorted whole blood.

V was pared by 2 bases and J by 4 bases, with 12 bases of the junction left unmatched. This CDR3 comprises 18 residues. The germline V gene has CDR1 SGHTA and CDR2 FQGNSA. Separate cDNA molecules each had unique molecular identifiers attached to them. One entry per CDR3 protein, called by TCRdb with MiXCR from the 5' RACE reads. The repertoire includes tens of thousands of distinct CDR3 sequences, around 12% of them detected once, and about 4.2% sits in the top ten. The study's findings and limits: VDJdb-based matching was biased toward anti-spike CD8 responses and missed private and CD4 specificities.

The clonotype comes from an adult who was a healthcare worker with PCR-confirmed SARS-CoV-2 infection or an uninfected control (not recorded which). The sample taken for sequencing was whole blood. The J gene is TRBJ2-3, the V gene TRBV7-2; 10 bases are a match to TRBD2. The CDR3, as DNA: TGTGCCAGCAGCTTATTCCAGTTAGCGGGGGGCGCGTCAGATACGCAGTATTTT. Translating it yields CASSLFQLAGGASDTQYF.